Sequencing of this TCR beta chain was carried out in a study of T cell repertoires in cytomegalovirus infection (dated 2019 in TCRdb). For the study in its entirety: The peptide stimulations were aimed at well-studied HLA-B-restricted epitopes as well as recently identified HLA-C-restricted CMV epitopes, whose presentation resists viral immunomodulation. The HLA type of each donor mattered for the analysis, because public TCR beta signatures pointed to carriage of CMV infection along with the matching HLA type. Paper-wide results and their limitations: In both this cohort and an independent cohort of 300 to 450 donors, the cumulative frequency of public TCR beta family members distinguished carriers of CMV infection plus the relevant HLA type. In the ex vivo response, HLA-C-restricted CMV-specific TCR beta clonotypes were dominant, and in two of eight donors the single most frequent clonotype came from this HLA-C-restricted group.

The treatment or condition label on this specimen signifies: in vitro stimulation with specific CMV peptide epitopes to enrich CMV-specific T cells. The V end loses 5 bases and the J end loses 0 bases, and a stretch of 11 bases separates them. From the cysteine up to the phenylalanine, the CDR3 has a length of 15 residues. CDR3 DNA only is kept here, 45 bases in frame from base 1. Data came from an Illumina HiSeq 1500. TCRdb cleaned the public reads at Q25 with fastp, built clones with MiXCR and kept in-frame beta chains. Rows with one shared CDR3 protein collapse into an entry with the most common genes and DNA. Counted in this sample were 650,000 to 850,000 distinct CDR3 sequences; almost 30% of them appeared once. The ten biggest clones cover around 13% of the sample. This clonotype was recorded once. Its antigen specificity is not known. No much larger clonotype is one base removed from it; base qualities were not supplied. On its own, one read is weak support.

The sample here was cultured CD8+ T cells from PBMCs, taken from culture after CMV antigen stimulation. The TCR comes from a human donor in good health (CMV status not recorded). Some clones in this sample may be carry-over from other donors' samples. The chain is made from TRBV7-1 and TRBJ1-3; the D gene assignment is ambiguous. TRBV7-1 is known as an ORF, though its function is uncertain. For the CDR3, the sequence is CASSPPGTSGNTIYF. The sequenced DNA: TGTGCCAGCAGCCCCCCCGGTACCTCTGGAAACACCATATATTTT.